The 16 T cell receptor beta chains below all came from one sample that was sequenced in a study of CD4 T cells in relation to SARS-CoV-2 and coronaviruses. The unexposed donors gave CD4+ T cells in about 2011-2019, prior to COVID-19. CD4+ T cells were isolated from the cells after 10 days of culture. TCRdb's table, derived via immunoSEQ multiplex PCR, lists solely in-frame clones and lacks some. The data show tens of thousands of clones, more than 70% seen once. These TCRs are of unknown antigen specificity. The sequenced material came from CD4+ T cells from PBMCs, cultured in vitro. Receptors originate from a human donor in good health.

V is TRBV12-5 and J is TRBJ1-6; 11 bases fit TRBD1. This CDR3 has 19 residues. Trimming removed 6 bases from V and 3 bases from J; junction bases left unmatched: 13. From germline, CDR1 is LGHNT and CDR2 FRNRAP. Here the CDR3 reads CASGRTLRDRGNYNSPLHF. CDR3 coding DNA: TGTGCTAGTGGCCGAACTCTCCGGGACAGGGGGAACTATAATTCACCCCTCCACTTT. Looking up the rest from reference TRBV12-5 and TRBJ1-6 gives the full variable domain: DARVTQTPRHKVTEMGQEVTMRCQPILGHNTVFWYRQTMMQGLELLAYFRNRAPLDDSGMPKDRFSAEMPDATLATLKIQPSEPRDSAVYFCASGRTLRDRGNYNSPLHFGNGTRLTVT.

The gene calls are TRBV7-3 and TRBJ2-5, with 8 bases identical to TRBD1. The V gene end was trimmed by 4 bases and the J gene end by 5 bases; junction bases not matched to a gene: 9. Germline loops: CDR1 SGHTA, CDR2 FQGTGA. This CDR3 contains 15 residues. The CDR3 sequence is CASSSRTGRGETQYF. Here the CDR3 DNA reads TGTGCCAGCAGCTCGCGGACAGGGAGAGGGGAGACCCAGTACTTC.

This clone has only a few counts. The rearrangement links TRBV5-4 to TRBJ1-1; tentative D call: TRBD1 (5 bases). Between the trimmed V and J ends, which lost 6 bases and 3 bases, there was a span of 15 bases. The germline gives CDR1 SGHNT, CDR2 YYREEE (reference sequence). The CDR3 loop spans 14 amino acids. CDR3 sequence (DNA): TGTGCCAGCAAGATAGGGGATTGGGACACTGAAGCTTTCTTT. This gives the protein CASKIGDWDTEAFF.

The chain couples TRBV5-4 to TRBJ1-1; 7 nucleotides agree with TRBD1. The J segment lost 9 bases and the V segment lost 4 bases, leaving 6 bases of the junction unmatched. CDR1 and CDR2 from the germline V gene are SGHNT and YYREEE (reference sequence). The CDR3 has 12 amino acids. The CDR3 coding sequence is TGTGCCAGCAGCGCCGACAGGGCAAAAGCTTTCTTT. Residues: CASSADRAKAFF.

The chain links TRBV7-9 to TRBJ1-2, with D hard to call. V was cut by 5 bases and J by 6 bases, with 10 bases left in between. The germline CDR1 and CDR2 sequences are SEHNR and FQNEAQ (reference sequence). The CDR3 totals 12 residues. The CDR3 region is CASSVDTDGYTF. CDR3 coding DNA: TGTGCCAGCAGCGTAGATACGGATGGCTACACCTTC.

This clone turned up a few times. V usage is TRBV7-8 and J usage is TRBJ1-6; 7 bases map to TRBD1. Trimming removed 5 bases from V and 9 bases from J; junction bases left unmatched: 7. The CDR3 runs to 14 residues. CDR1 and CDR2 (germline): SGHVS, FQNEAQ. The CDR3: CASSLQGEVSPLHF. CDR3 bases: TGTGCCAGCAGCCTTCAGGGGGAGGTTTCACCCCTCCACTTT. The whole variable domain, filled in from reference TRBV7-8 and TRBJ1-6, reads GAGVSQSPRYKVAKRGQDVALRCDPISGHVSLFWYQQALGQGPEFLTYFQNEAQLDKSGLPSDRFFAERPEGSVSTLKIQRTQQEDSAVYLCASSLQGEVSPLHFGNGTRLTVT.

In its sample, this clone was seen once. This chain links TRBV12-5 with TRBJ1-5, with no clear D. Trimming pared 5 bases from V and 4 bases from J, leaving 15 bases between. Germline V gene data show CDR1 as LGHNT and CDR2 as FRNRAP. The CDR3 contains 15 residues. The CDR3 reads CASGEGGPGNQPQHF. DNA for the CDR3: TGTGCTAGTGGTGAGGGTGGTCCAGGAAATCAGCCCCAGCATTTT.

The chain links TRBV19 to TRBJ1-5, with D unclear. The length of the CDR3 is 13 residues. CDR1 and CDR2 (germline): LNHDA, SQIVND (reference sequence). The V and J ends lost 2 bases and 4 bases respectively, with 6 bases between them. Here the CDR3 reads CASSITGNQPQHF. The CDR3 DNA follows: TGTGCCAGTAGTATAACTGGAAATCAGCCCCAGCATTTT.

V and J are TRBV19 and TRBJ2-5; maybe TRBD1 (6 bases). The V gene's germline CDR1 is LNHDA and CDR2 SQIVND (reference sequence). The V and J ends lost 4 bases and 9 bases respectively, with 21 bases between them. The CDR3 is 15 residues long. CDR3 sequence: CASSTRQQTGWAQYF. The CDR3 DNA reads as TGTGCCAGTAGTACCAGACAGCAGACAGGATGGGCCCAGTACTTC.

This chain joins TRBV7-9 and TRBJ2-7, with D possibly matching TRBD2 (6 bases). Trimming left V 1 base short and J 2 bases short, with 12 bases between. This CDR3 has 15 residues. CDR1 SEHNR and CDR2 FQNEAQ come from the germline V gene (reference sequence). CDR3 nucleotides: TGTGCCAGCAGCTTAGTTGGGGGGAACGCCTACGAGCAGTACTTC. Protein: CASSLVGGNAYEQYF.

This clone was counted between two and nine times. The chain joins TRBV11-3 to TRBJ2-2; D ambiguous. Germline V gene sequence: CDR1 SGHNT, CDR2 YENEEA. Trimming took 3 bases from V and 1 from J, leaving 6 bases between them. This CDR3 spans 14 amino acids. CDR3 nucleotide sequence: TGTGCCAGCAGCTTTAGCTGGAACACCGGGGAGCTGTTTTTT. This sequence encodes CASSFSWNTGELFF.

This clone was counted between two and nine times. This rearrangement joins TRBV18 to TRBJ2-5, with a possible D match to TRBD1 (6 bases). Germline loops: CDR1 KGHSH, CDR2 LQKENI. This CDR3 comprises 15 residues. Trimming left V 5 bases short and J 2 bases short, with 15 bases between. The CDR3 loop is CASSDAGDTQETQYF. DNA for the CDR3: TGTGCCAGCTCAGACGCTGGGGACACACAAGAGACCCAGTACTTC.

CDR3 sequence: CASSSTTGTDTQYF. CDR3 sequence (DNA): TGTGCCAGCAGCTCCACTACGGGCACAGATACGCAGTATTTT. V usage is TRBV7-3 and J usage is TRBJ2-3, with D unresolved. Deletions cut 4 bases from V and 1 base from J, with 9 bases between. This CDR3 comprises 14 residues. Germline V gene data show CDR1 as SGHTA and CDR2 as FQGTGA.

The V and J genes are TRBV19 and TRBJ1-2; tentatively, D is TRBD1 (6 bases). The CDR3 spans 13 residues. CDR1 and CDR2 from the germline V gene are LNHDA and SQIVND (reference sequence). Trimming shortened V by 7 bases and J by 7 bases, and 16 bases separated the two germline ends. CDR3 sequence (DNA): TGTGCCAGTAAAACTCCATCAGGGGTTGGCTACACCTTC. Its translation is CASKTPSGVGYTF.

The chain couples TRBV27 to TRBJ2-5, with 9 bases aligning to TRBD1. Germline CDR1 reads MNHEY; CDR2 reads SMNVEV (reference sequence). The CDR3 covers 17 residues. The trim removed 6 bases at V and 2 bases at J, leaving 13 bases unmatched. The DNA for the CDR3 is TGTGCCAGCAGCCGTATCGCCGGACAGGGGTTGCAAGAGACCCAGTACTTC. It is translated as CASSRIAGQGLQETQYF.

The chain couples TRBV28 to TRBJ2-7; D might be TRBD2 (5 bases). Germline V CDR1 and CDR2: MDHEN, SYDVKM. This CDR3 is 14 amino acids long. The ends were cut back, 5 bases at V and 0 bases at J, with 11 bases in the middle. CDR3 in amino acids: CASSVDSSSYEQYF. The CDR3 DNA reads as TGTGCCAGCAGTGTGGACTCGAGCTCCTACGAGCAGTACTTC.